This TCR beta chain was obtained from a study of shared clonotypes between healthy human individuals. CD8 cells classed as naive were CD45RO-negative and positively selected for CCR7, excluding terminally differentiated effector memory CD45RA+ cells. The data were produced by immunoSEQ multiplex PCR, yet TCRdb's version contains in-frame clones alone and is incomplete. The sample lists about 2.1 million clones; around 93% were seen once. The source material was naive CD8+ T cells from PBMCs. The receptor was derived from a man aged 18-30 years in good health. Some clones in this sample may be carry-over from other donors' samples.

CDR3 residues: CASSPPFRTSPSYEQYF. Written as DNA, the CDR3 is TGTGCCAGCTCACCACCGTTTCGGACTAGCCCGTCTTACGAGCAGTACTTC. This sequence joins TRBV18 and TRBJ2-7; 8 nucleotides match TRBD2. The CDR3 sequence is 17 residues long. Per germline, CDR1 KGHSH and CDR2 LQKENI. V dropped 0 bases and J dropped 4; count of bases not matched to a gene: 11. The complete variable domain, with remaining parts taken from reference TRBV18 and TRBJ2-7, reads NAGVMQNPRHLVRRRGQEARLRCSPMKGHSHVYWYRQLPEEGLKFMVYLQKENIIDESGMPKERFSAEFPKEGPSILRIQQVVRGDSAAYFCASSPPFRTSPSYEQYFGPGTRLTVT.